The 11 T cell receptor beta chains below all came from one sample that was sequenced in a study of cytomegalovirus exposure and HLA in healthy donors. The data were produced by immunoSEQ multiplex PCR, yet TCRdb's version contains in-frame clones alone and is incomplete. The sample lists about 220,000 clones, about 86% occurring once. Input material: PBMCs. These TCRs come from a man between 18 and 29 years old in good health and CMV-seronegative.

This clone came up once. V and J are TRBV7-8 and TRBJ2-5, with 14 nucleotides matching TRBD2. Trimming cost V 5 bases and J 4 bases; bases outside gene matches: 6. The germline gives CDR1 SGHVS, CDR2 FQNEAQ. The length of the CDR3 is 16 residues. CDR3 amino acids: CASSPGLAGVSETQYF. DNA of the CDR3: TGTGCCAGCAGCCCGGGACTAGCGGGGGTATCAGAGACCCAGTACTTC.

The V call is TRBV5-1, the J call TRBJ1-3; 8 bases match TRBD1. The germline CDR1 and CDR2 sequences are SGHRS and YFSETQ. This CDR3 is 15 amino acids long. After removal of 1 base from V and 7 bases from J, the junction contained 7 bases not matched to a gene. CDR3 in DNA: TGCGCCAGCAGCTTGACCCGACAGGGGCCCAACACCATATATTTT. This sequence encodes CASSLTRQGPNTIYF. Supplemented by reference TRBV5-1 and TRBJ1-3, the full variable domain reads KAGVTQTPRYLIKTRGQQVTLSCSPISGHRSVSWYQQTPGQGLQFLFEYFSETQRNKGNFPGRFSGRQFSNSRSEMNVSTLELGDSALYLCASSLTRQGPNTIYFGEGSWLTVV.

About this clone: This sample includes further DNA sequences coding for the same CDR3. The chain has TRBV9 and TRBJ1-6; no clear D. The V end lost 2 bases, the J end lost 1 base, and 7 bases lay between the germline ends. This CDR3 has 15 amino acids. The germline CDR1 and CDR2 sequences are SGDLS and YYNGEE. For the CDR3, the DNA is TGTGCCAGCAGCGTCGGGAGTTCCTATAATTCACCCCTCCACTTT. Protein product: CASSVGSSYNSPLHF.

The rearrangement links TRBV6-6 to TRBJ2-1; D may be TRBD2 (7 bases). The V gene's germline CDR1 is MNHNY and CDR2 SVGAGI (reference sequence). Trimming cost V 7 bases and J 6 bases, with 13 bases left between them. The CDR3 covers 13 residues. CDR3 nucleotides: TGTGCCAGCAATCGGGGGGCAAGCAATGAGCAGTTCTTC. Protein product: CASNRGASNEQFF.

The CDR3 spells CASSLAATEPSKTQYF. The CDR3 nucleotides read TGTGCCAGCAGCTTAGCGGCGACAGAGCCTTCCAAGACCCAGTACTTC. The rearrangement uses TRBV7-8 and TRBJ2-5; possible D gene TRBD1, 5 bases. V was pared by 0 bases and J by 6 bases, with 17 bases between. CDR3 length equals 16 residues. Germline assignment: CDR1 SGHVS and CDR2 FQNEAQ.

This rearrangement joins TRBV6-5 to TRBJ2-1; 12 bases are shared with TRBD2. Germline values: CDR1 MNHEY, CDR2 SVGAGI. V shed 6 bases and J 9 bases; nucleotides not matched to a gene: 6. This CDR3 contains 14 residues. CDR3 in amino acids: CASRDLAGGIEQFF. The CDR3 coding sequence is TGTGCCAGCAGGGACCTAGCGGGAGGGATTGAGCAGTTCTTC.

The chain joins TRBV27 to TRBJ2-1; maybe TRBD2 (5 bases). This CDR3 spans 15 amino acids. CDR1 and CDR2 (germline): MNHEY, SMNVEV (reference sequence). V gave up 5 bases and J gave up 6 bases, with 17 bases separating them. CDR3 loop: CASSNPPRDLNEQFF. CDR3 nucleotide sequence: TGTGCCAGCAGTAATCCCCCCCGGGATCTCAATGAGCAGTTCTTC.

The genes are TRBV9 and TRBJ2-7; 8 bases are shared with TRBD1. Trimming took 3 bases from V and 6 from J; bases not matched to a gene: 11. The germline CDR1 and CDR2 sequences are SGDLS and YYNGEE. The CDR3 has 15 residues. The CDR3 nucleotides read TGTGCCAGCAGCGCCCATCCGACAGGGGTTGGCGAGCAGTACTTC. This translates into CASSAHPTGVGEQYF.

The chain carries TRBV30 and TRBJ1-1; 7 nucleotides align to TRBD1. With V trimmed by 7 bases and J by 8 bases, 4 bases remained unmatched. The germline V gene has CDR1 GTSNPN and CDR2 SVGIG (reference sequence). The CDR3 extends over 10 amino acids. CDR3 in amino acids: CASGTAEAFF. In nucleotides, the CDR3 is TGTGCCTCGGGGACAGCAGAAGCTTTCTTT.

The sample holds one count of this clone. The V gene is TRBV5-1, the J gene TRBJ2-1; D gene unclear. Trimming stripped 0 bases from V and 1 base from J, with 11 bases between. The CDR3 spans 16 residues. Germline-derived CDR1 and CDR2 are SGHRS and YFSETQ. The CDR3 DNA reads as TGCGCCAGCAGCTTGGCCGGGTCCCCTTCCTACAATGAGCAGTTCTTC. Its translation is CASSLAGSPSYNEQFF. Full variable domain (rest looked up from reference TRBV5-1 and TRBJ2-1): KAGVTQTPRYLIKTRGQQVTLSCSPISGHRSVSWYQQTPGQGLQFLFEYFSETQRNKGNFPGRFSGRQFSNSRSEMNVSTLELGDSALYLCASSLAGSPSYNEQFFGPGTRLTVL.

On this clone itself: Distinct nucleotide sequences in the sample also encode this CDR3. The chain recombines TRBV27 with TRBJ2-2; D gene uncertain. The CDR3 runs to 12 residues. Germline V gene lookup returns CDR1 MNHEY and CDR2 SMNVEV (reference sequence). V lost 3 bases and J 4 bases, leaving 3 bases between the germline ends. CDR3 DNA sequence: TGTGCCAGCAGTTTCTTCACCGGGGAGCTGTTTTTT. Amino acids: CASSFFTGELFF.